The 20 T cell receptor beta chains in this list originate from one sample, sequenced in a study of neurological immune-mediated disorders (dated 2019 in TCRdb). Library prep was done by 5' RACE. For sequencing, an Illumina HiSeq 2500 was employed. Clones were called with MiXCR by TCRdb after fastp trimmed the public reads at Q25, and only in-frame beta chains were retained. One record per CDR3 amino acid sequence lists the most common genes and DNA. Here the sample has roughly 60,000 distinct CDR3 sequences; 2% to 3% occur a single time. The ten largest clones take up around 2.8% of the sample. Sequenced sample: PBMCs. Source of these receptors: a man aged 45-65 years with multiple sclerosis.

This clonotype was picked up many times. This rearrangement joins TRBV6-5 to TRBJ2-3; 9 bases fit TRBD2. V lost 0 bases, J lost 4 bases, and 5 bases stayed unmatched. Germline V gives CDR1 MNHEY, CDR2 SVGAGI. CDR3 length: 16 amino acids. The CDR3 reads CASSYSGRTSADTQYF. The CDR3 DNA sequence: TGTGCCAGCAGTTACTCGGGGCGGACTAGCGCAGATACGCAGTATTTT.

This clonotype has a count of ten or more. The CDR3 nucleotides are TGTGCCAGCAGTTTTGCGGGTCAGGGACCCCCAGAGACCCAGTACTTC. It codes for CASSFAGQGPPETQYF. The V and J genes are TRBV12-3 or TRBV12-4 and TRBJ2-5; the D call may be TRBD1 or TRBD2 (5 bases each). Between the trimmed V and J ends, which lost 3 bases and 4 bases, there was a span of 18 bases. The CDR3 is 16 amino acids.

This clonotype turned up a few times. The chain couples TRBV12-3 or TRBV12-4 to TRBJ2-1; D possibly corresponds to TRBD2 (5 bases). V was pared by 6 bases and J by 7 bases, with 16 bases between. This CDR3 has 14 residues. CDR3 DNA sequence: TGTGCCAGCAGCCCGCGGCCGGGGATAAATGAGCAGTTCTTC. Translated, it gives CASSPRPGINEQFF.

There are many counts of this clonotype. The CDR3 is CASSFGTYTYEQYF. The CDR3 DNA reads as TGCGCCAGCAGCTTCGGGACTTACACCTACGAGCAGTACTTC. This sequence joins TRBV5-1 and TRBJ2-7; D is perhaps TRBD2 (6 bases). Germline CDR1 is SGHRS and CDR2 is YFSETQ. Between the trimmed V and J ends, which lost 2 bases and 2 bases, there was a span of 11 bases. CDR3 size: 14 residues.

Many counts were recorded for this clonotype. The chain couples TRBV9 to TRBJ2-7; no reliable D call. The CDR3 has 14 residues. V lost 0 bases and J 0 bases, leaving 7 bases between the germline ends. Germline V lookup: CDR1 SGDLS, CDR2 YYNGEE. CDR3 sequence reads: CASSVADFSYEQYF. CDR3 nucleotide sequence: TGTGCCAGCAGCGTAGCAGATTTCTCCTACGAGCAGTACTTC.

J is TRBJ1-6 and V is TRBV30; TRBD1 matches at 7 bases. Losses at the gene ends were 4 bases for V and 8 bases for J; bases not matched to a gene: 14. CDR3 length: 16 amino acids. Germline CDR1 GTSNPN, CDR2 SVGIG (reference sequence). This chain's CDR3 is CAWKIGSGQSDSPLHF. The CDR3, as DNA: TGTGCCTGGAAAATTGGGTCGGGACAGTCCGATTCACCCCTCCACTTT.

Ten or more counts support this clonotype. The chain links TRBV5-5 to TRBJ2-3; TRBD1 matches at 7 bases. This CDR3 comprises 14 residues. In germline, CDR1 is SGHKS, CDR2 YYEKEE (reference sequence). With V trimmed by 0 bases and J by 3 bases, 1 base remained unmatched. In DNA, the CDR3 is TGTGCCAGCAGCTTGGCACAGGGGACAGATACGCAGTATTTT. Translation gives CASSLAQGTDTQYF.

This clonotype was found many times. The chain has TRBV7-2 and TRBJ2-5; 9 bases are shared with TRBD2. Germline CDR1 SGHTA, CDR2 FQGNSA. CDR3 length equals 16 residues. V dropped 3 bases and J dropped 7; count of bases not matched to a gene: 12. This CDR3 reads CASSFHGGGETGTQYF. The DNA of the CDR3 is TGTGCCAGCAGCTTTCATGGCGGGGGGGAGACAGGGACCCAGTACTTC.

This clonotype was seen many times. The V gene is TRBV20-1, the J gene TRBJ2-1; 8 nucleotides line up with TRBD2. This CDR3 has 14 amino acids. Germline lookup yields CDR1 DFQATT and CDR2 SNEGSKA (reference sequence). The ends lost 6 bases at V and 6 bases at J; junction bases unmatched: 10. The CDR3 sequence: CSAVGLDHPNEQFF. The CDR3 region has the DNA TGCAGTGCCGTGGGACTAGACCATCCCAATGAGCAGTTCTTC.

This clonotype showed up many times. The J gene is TRBJ2-7, the V gene TRBV5-1; unclear D gene. The germline gives CDR1 SGHRS, CDR2 YFSETQ. Trimming removed 0 bases at V and 2 bases at J, with 6 bases between. The CDR3 runs 13 residues. As DNA, the CDR3 is TGCGCCAGCAGCTTGGAGGTCCCCTACGAGCAGTACTTC. Translation: CASSLEVPYEQYF.

At least ten counts were recorded for this clonotype. V is TRBV12-3 or TRBV12-4 and J is TRBJ2-5; TRBD1 or TRBD2 may be the D gene (6 bases each). CDR3 size: 15 residues. V was shortened by 1 base and J by 4 bases, with 13 bases between the two germline ends. The CDR3 bases are TGTGCCAGCAGTTTAGACTCGGGGGCGGGAGAGACCCAGTACTTC. Translation gives CASSLDSGAGETQYF.

This clonotype was observed many times. The V gene is TRBV7-2, the J gene TRBJ2-2; maybe TRBD1 (6 bases). The ends were cut back, 5 bases at V and 10 bases at J, with 20 bases in the middle. CDR1 SGHTA and CDR2 FQGNSA come from the germline V gene. The CDR3 is 15 amino acids. CDR3: CASSPSFGTFEELFF. In DNA form, the CDR3 reads TGTGCCAGCAGCCCTAGCTTCGGGACATTCGAGGAGCTGTTTTTT. Drawing the rest from reference TRBV7-2 and TRBJ2-2, the complete variable domain is GAGVSQSPSNKVTEKGKDVELRCDPISGHTALYWYRQSLGQGLEFLIYFQGNSAPDKSGLPSDRFSAERTGGSVSTLTIQRTQQEDSAVYLCASSPSFGTFEELFFGEGSRLTVL.

This clonotype came up many times. J is TRBJ1-5 and V is TRBV20-1, with TRBD1 matching over 8 bases. The V gene's germline CDR1 is DFQATT and CDR2 SNEGSKA (reference sequence). This CDR3 is built from 13 residues. With V trimmed by 5 bases and J by 6 bases, 6 bases remained unmatched. Here the CDR3 DNA reads TGCAGTGCTCATACAGGGGGAACTCAGCCCCAGCATTTT. Its translation: CSAHTGGTQPQHF.

This clonotype was picked up many times. The chain joins TRBV7-2 to TRBJ1-1; D call uncertain. CDR1 is SGHTA and CDR2 is FQGNSA in the germline V gene. V lost 1 base and J lost 10, with 10 bases in between. The CDR3 has 12 amino acids. The CDR3, as DNA: TGTGCCAGCAGCTTAGAGCCCGGAGGAGCTTTCTTT. This codes for CASSLEPGGAFF.

At least ten counts were recorded for this clonotype. CDR3 in amino acids: CASSLSRTGNTGELFF. The CDR3, as DNA: TGTGCCAGCAGCTTATCGAGGACAGGGAACACCGGGGAGCTGTTTTTT. This chain links TRBV7-2 with TRBJ2-2; 7 nucleotides agree with TRBD1. The germline V gene encodes CDR1 SGHTA and CDR2 FQGNSA. This CDR3 comprises 16 residues. J lost 1 base, V lost 2 bases, and 4 bases had no gene match.

Turning to this clonotype: A read error is possible here, since a much larger clone lies one base away. The chain joins TRBV12-3 or TRBV12-4 to TRBJ2-7; TRBD1 might be the D (5 bases). The CDR3 consists of 12 residues. The CDR3 here is CDSKTGAYEQYF. CDR3 sequence (DNA): TGTGACAGCAAAACAGGTGCCTACGAGCAGTACTTC.

This clonotype was picked up many times. The chain combines TRBV7-2 with TRBJ2-7; 9 bases map to TRBD1. V lost 5 bases and J lost 5; bases outside the gene matches: 7. CDR1 is SGHTA and CDR2 is FQGNSA in the germline V gene. The CDR3 runs to 14 residues. The CDR3 sequence is CASSGTGNRNEQYF. The CDR3 DNA follows: TGTGCCAGCAGCGGGACAGGGAATCGAAACGAGCAGTACTTC.

Many counts were recorded for this clonotype. The rearrangement joins TRBV20-1 to TRBJ1-5; D not resolved. Trimming shortened V by 4 bases and J by 4 bases, and 11 bases separated the two germline ends. The germline CDR1 and CDR2 sequences are DFQATT and SNEGSKA (reference sequence). The CDR3 spans 13 residues. CDR3 nucleotide sequence: TGCAGTGCTATGGGGTATGGAAATCAGCCCCAGCATTTT. It specifies CSAMGYGNQPQHF.

This clonotype was counted many times. This sequence joins TRBV24-1 and TRBJ2-3, with TRBD1 matching 7 bases. Germline trimming cut 3 bases from V and 1 base from J; bases unmatched to any gene: 6. This CDR3 spans 16 amino acids. Germline V lookup: CDR1 KGHDR, CDR2 SFDVKD. The CDR3 loop is CATSDRNRGGTDTQYF. For the CDR3, the DNA is TGTGCCACCAGTGATCGTAACAGGGGCGGCACAGATACGCAGTATTTT.

This clonotype appeared many times. The chain uses TRBV11-2 and TRBJ2-7; D remains unclear. Per the germline V gene, CDR1 is SGHAT and CDR2 is FQNNGV. The V end was cut by 5 bases, the J end by 0 bases, with 11 bases between. The CDR3 contains 14 residues. CDR3 residues: CASSLVDGSYEQYF. Written as DNA, the CDR3 is TGTGCCAGCAGCCTGGTGGACGGCTCCTACGAGCAGTACTTC.